The clone carrying this TCR beta chain came up a few times. Produced via immunoSEQ multiplex PCR; TCRdb's table is partial and in-frame only. The sample carries roughly 310,000 clones, approximately 91% recorded once. This entry comes from a study of blood T cell repertoires in COVID-19. About the research overall: T cells, B-cell-depleted T cells, or PBMCs supplied cDNA or gDNA.

The trim removed 7 bases at V and 0 bases at J, leaving 10 bases unmatched. This CDR3 comprises 17 residues. Germline V CDR1 and CDR2: MNHEY, SMNVEV (reference sequence). Participants' reported clinical history set cohort assignment. Sequences were obtained from PBMCs or T cells enriched from blood (not recorded which). The chain employs TRBV27 and TRBJ1-4; TRBD1 agrees at 8 bases. The sequence derives from a woman in her 40s who had recovered from COVID-19. The CDR3 loop reads CASTGQGPFATNEKLFF. The CDR3 DNA is TGTGCCAGCACCGGACAGGGACCCTTTGCAACTAATGAAAAACTGTTTTTT. Full variable domain (remainder filled in from reference TRBV27 and TRBJ1-4): EAQVTQNPRYLITVTGKKLTVTCSQNMNHEYMSWYRQDPGLGLRQIYYSMNVEVTDKGDVPEGYKVSRKEKRNFPLILESPSPNQTSLYFCASTGQGPFATNEKLFFGSGTQLSVL.